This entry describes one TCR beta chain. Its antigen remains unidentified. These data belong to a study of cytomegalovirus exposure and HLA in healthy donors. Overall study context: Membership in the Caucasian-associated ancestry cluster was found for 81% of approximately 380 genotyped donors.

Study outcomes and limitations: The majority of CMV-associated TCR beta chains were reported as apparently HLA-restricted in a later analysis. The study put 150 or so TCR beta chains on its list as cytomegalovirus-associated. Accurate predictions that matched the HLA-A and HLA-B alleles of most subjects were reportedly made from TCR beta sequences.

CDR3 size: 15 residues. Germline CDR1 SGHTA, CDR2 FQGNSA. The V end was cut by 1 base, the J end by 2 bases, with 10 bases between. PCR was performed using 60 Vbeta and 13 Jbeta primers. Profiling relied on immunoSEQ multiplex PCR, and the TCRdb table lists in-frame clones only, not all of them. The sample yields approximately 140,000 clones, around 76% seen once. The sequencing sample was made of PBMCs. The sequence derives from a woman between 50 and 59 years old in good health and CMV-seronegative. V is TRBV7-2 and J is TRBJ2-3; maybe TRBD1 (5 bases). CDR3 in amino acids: CASSLGGGYTDTQYF. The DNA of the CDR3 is TGTGCCAGCAGCTTAGGGGGCGGCTACACAGATACGCAGTATTTT.